Many counts were recorded for the clone carrying this TCR beta chain. Antigen unknown. Unique molecular identifiers were built into the TCRbeta library. TCRdb used MiXCR to reprocess the PCR reads, holding one entry per CDR3 protein. The table lists about 300,000 distinct CDR3 sequences, about a tenth of them singletons. CDR1 and CDR2 (germline): SQVTM, ANQGSEA. Trimming cost V 7 bases and J 3 bases, with 15 bases left between them. This CDR3 has 13 residues. This entry belongs to a study of T-cell reconstitution after alpha-beta-depleted transplantation in children. Broader study findings: Some patients' high day-60 TCRbeta diversity was attributed to recipient cells surviving conditioning. Reported findings indicate that, about two months after transplant, alpha-beta T cells came from several hundred expanded clones, which were derived from non-depleted graft cells.

The clonotype comes from a boy younger than two with acute myeloid leukemia, due to receive a stem cell transplant. Sample: PBMCs, taken before TCRalphabeta/CD19-depleted stem cell transplant. The gene calls are TRBV29-1 and TRBJ1-1; weak D call: TRBD1 (5 bases). CDR3 DNA sequence: TGCAGCGCCGTGGGGGGGTGGGACACTGAAGCTTTCTTT. Translation gives CSAVGGWDTEAFF.